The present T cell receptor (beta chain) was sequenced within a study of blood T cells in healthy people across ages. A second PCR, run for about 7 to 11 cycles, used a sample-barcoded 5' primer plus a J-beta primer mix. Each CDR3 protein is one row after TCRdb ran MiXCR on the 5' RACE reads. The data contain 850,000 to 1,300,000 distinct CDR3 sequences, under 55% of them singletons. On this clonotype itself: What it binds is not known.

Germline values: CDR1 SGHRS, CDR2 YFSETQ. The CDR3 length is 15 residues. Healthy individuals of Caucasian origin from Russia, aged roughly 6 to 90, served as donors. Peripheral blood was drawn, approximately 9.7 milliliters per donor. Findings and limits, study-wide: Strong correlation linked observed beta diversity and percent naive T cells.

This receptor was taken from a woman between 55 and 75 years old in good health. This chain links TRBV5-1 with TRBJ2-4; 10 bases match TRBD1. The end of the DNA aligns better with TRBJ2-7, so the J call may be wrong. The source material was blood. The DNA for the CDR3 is TGCGCCAGCAGCATTTGGACAGGGGGGTCCTACGAGCAGTACTTC. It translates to CASSIWTGGSYEQYF.